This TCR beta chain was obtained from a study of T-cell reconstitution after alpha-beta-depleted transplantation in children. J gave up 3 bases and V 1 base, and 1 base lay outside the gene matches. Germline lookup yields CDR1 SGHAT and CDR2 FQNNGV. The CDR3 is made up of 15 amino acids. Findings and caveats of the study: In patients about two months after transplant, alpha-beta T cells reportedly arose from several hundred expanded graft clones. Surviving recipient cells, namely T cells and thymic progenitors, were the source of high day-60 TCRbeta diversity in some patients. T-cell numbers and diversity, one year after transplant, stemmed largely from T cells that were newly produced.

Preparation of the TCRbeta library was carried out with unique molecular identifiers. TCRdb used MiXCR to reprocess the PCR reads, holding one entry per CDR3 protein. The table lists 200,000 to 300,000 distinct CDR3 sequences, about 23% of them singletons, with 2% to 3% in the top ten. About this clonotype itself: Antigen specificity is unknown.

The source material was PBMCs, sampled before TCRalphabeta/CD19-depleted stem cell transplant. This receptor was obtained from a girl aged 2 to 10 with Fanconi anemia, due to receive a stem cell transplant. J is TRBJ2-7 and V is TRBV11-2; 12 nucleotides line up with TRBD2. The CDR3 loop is CASSLVGLAGYEQYF. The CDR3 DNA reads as TGTGCCAGCAGCTTAGTGGGACTAGCGGGCTACGAGCAGTACTTC.